Following are 4 T cell receptor beta chains from one sample sequenced in a study of T cells after yellow fever vaccination. TCRdb reprocessed the 5' RACE reads with MiXCR, giving one entry per CDR3 protein. Counted here are some 250,000 distinct CDR3 sequences, about 7% occurring once; the ten biggest clones make up roughly 0.93%. The sample consisted of CD4+ T cells sorted from PBMCs, taken 15 days after the yellow fever booster vaccination. Receptors were obtained from a man younger than 45 who received the YFV17D yellow fever vaccine.

The DNA of the CDR3 is TGTGCCAGCAGTCCACTCCCTCGGGACAGGCACTGGCAGTTCTTC. Translation gives CASSPLPRDRHWQFF. The rearrangement uses TRBV5-4 and TRBJ2-1; 8 nucleotides match TRBD1. The CDR3 is 15 amino acids. Germline V gene sequence: CDR1 SGHNT, CDR2 YYREEE (reference sequence). Losses at the gene ends were 5 bases for V and 12 bases for J; bases not matched to a gene: 16.

CDR3 sequence: CASSLMAREFTNEQFF. CDR3 bases: TGTGCCAGCAGCTTGATGGCCAGGGAATTTACAAATGAGCAGTTCTTC. V is TRBV5-5 and J is TRBJ2-1, with D possibly matching TRBD1 (5 bases). V lost 1 base to trimming and J lost 7 bases, with 18 bases between them. Germline CDR1 reads SGHKS; CDR2 reads YYEKEE (reference sequence). The CDR3 sequence is 16 residues long. Combining the CDR3 with reference TRBV5-5 and TRBJ2-1 gives the whole variable domain DAGVTQSPTHLIKTRGQQVTLRCSPISGHKSVSWYQQVLGQGPQFIFQYYEKEERGRGNFPDRFSARQFPNYSSELNVNALLLGDSALYLCASSLMAREFTNEQFFGPGTRLTVL.

In the case of this clonotype: This may arise from a read error, as a much more abundant clone is one base away. The chain recombines TRBV3-1 with TRBJ2-5, with D unresolved. Germline CDR1 is LGHDT and CDR2 is YNNKEL (reference sequence). Trimming left V 3 bases short and J 4 bases short, with 6 bases between. The CDR3 spans 12 residues. CDR3 sequence reads: CASSHLRETQYF. The CDR3 coding sequence is TGTGCCAGCAGCCACCTCCGAGAGACCCAGTACTTC.

The rearrangement links TRBV4-2 to TRBJ2-3, with 8 bases that match TRBD2. The ends lost 8 bases at V and 2 bases at J; junction bases unmatched: 6. The CDR3 runs to 14 residues. Germline V gives CDR1 LGHNA, CDR2 YNFKEQ. The CDR3 DNA follows: TGTGCCAGCCGGGGGGGAGTCTTCACAGATACGCAGTATTTT. Translation gives CASRGGVFTDTQYF.